These T cell receptor beta chains were read from a single sample in a study of regulatory T cells in long-lasting Graves disease. TCRdb itself ran the multiplex PCR reads through MiXCR, one entry per CDR3 protein. The table has roughly 450,000 distinct CDR3 sequences, around a fifth seen once. This sample comprised peripheral blood mononuclear cells (PBMCs), obtained when the disease was refractory, from a patient treated with antithyroid drugs. These receptors originate from a female donor with Graves disease. CDR3s include the opening cysteine and the closing phenylalanine or tryptophan. Each record gives: V gene, J gene, clone size, D gene, CDR3 length, CDR3 protein, CDR3 DNA. D genes are given only for firm matches. Clone size is stated in some rows and not others, as once, few, many or a class when expanded.

v_call: TRBV12-3/TRBV12-4; j_call: TRBJ2-1; clone_size: NA; d_call: TRBD1; cdr3_length: 16; cdr3_aa: CASSPGTGKDYNEQFF; cdr3_nt: TGTGCCAGCAGTCCCGGGACAGGGAAGGACTACAATGAGCAGTTCTTC
v_call: TRBV10-3; j_call: TRBJ1-5; clone_size: many; d_call: NA; cdr3_length: 13; cdr3_aa: CAISNRRDQPQHF; cdr3_nt: TGTGCCATCAGTAACAGGCGGGATCAGCCCCAGCATTTT
v_call: TRBV6-1; j_call: TRBJ2-7; clone_size: few; d_call: TRBD1; cdr3_length: 13; cdr3_aa: CASRWDRVGEQYF; cdr3_nt: TGTGCCAGCAGATGGGACAGGGTGGGAGAGCAGTACTTC
v_call: TRBV28; j_call: TRBJ2-5; clone_size: many; d_call: NA; cdr3_length: 13; cdr3_aa: CASSPRTEETQYF; cdr3_nt: TGTGCCAGCAGCCCGAGGACGGAAGAGACCCAGTACTTC
v_call: TRBV27; j_call: TRBJ1-2; clone_size: many; d_call: NA; cdr3_length: 13; cdr3_aa: CASRDSQIYGYTF; cdr3_nt: TGTGCCAGCAGGGACAGCCAAATATATGGCTACACCTTC
v_call: TRBV4-1; j_call: TRBJ1-2; clone_size: NA; d_call: NA; cdr3_length: 17; cdr3_aa: CASSPRGGILGNYGYTF; cdr3_nt: TGCGCCAGCAGCCCCCGGGGAGGCATACTAGGCAACTATGGCTACACCTTC
v_call: TRBV28; j_call: TRBJ1-1; clone_size: many; d_call: NA; cdr3_length: 11; cdr3_aa: CATGGNTEAFF; cdr3_nt: TGTGCCACCGGGGGGAACACTGAAGCTTTCTTT
v_call: TRBV7-9; j_call: TRBJ2-7; clone_size: NA; d_call: NA; cdr3_length: 13; cdr3_aa: CASSYPGNHEQYF; cdr3_nt: TGTGCCAGCAGCTATCCAGGGAACCACGAGCAGTACTTC
v_call: TRBV27; j_call: TRBJ1-1; clone_size: few; d_call: NA; cdr3_length: 13; cdr3_aa: CASQQSPALEWFF; cdr3_nt: TGTGCCAGTCAGCAATCTCCTGCCCTAGAGTGGTTCTTT
v_call: TRBV7-2; j_call: TRBJ1-6; clone_size: many; d_call: NA; cdr3_length: 15; cdr3_aa: CASSLARTANSPLHF; cdr3_nt: TGTGCCAGCAGCTTAGCGAGGACAGCTAATTCACCCCTCCACTTT
v_call: TRBV7-2; j_call: TRBJ1-5; clone_size: many; d_call: TRBD1; cdr3_length: 14; cdr3_aa: CASSFGQGSQPQHF; cdr3_nt: TGTGCCAGCAGCTTTGGACAGGGCAGTCAGCCCCAGCATTTT
v_call: TRBV20-1; j_call: TRBJ1-2; clone_size: few; d_call: NA; cdr3_length: 13; cdr3_aa: CSARDVGKGGYTF; cdr3_nt: TGCAGTGCTAGAGATGTGGGCAAAGGTGGCTACACCTTC
v_call: TRBV29-1; j_call: TRBJ2-5; clone_size: NA; d_call: TRBD1; cdr3_length: 14; cdr3_aa: CSVEGGTDQETQYF; cdr3_nt: TGCAGCGTTGAAGGGGGGACAGACCAAGAGACCCAGTACTTC
v_call: TRBV6-1; j_call: TRBJ1-1; clone_size: many; d_call: NA; cdr3_length: 14; cdr3_aa: CASSLYRSPHEAFF; cdr3_nt: TGTGCCAGCAGTCTATACCGGTCTCCCCATGAAGCTTTCTTT
v_call: TRBV7-9; j_call: TRBJ1-1; clone_size: few; d_call: NA; cdr3_length: 13; cdr3_aa: CASSPRQGTEAFF; cdr3_nt: TGTGCCAGCAGCCCCCGCCAGGGCACTGAAGCTTTCTTT
v_call: TRBV7-6; j_call: TRBJ2-5; clone_size: few; d_call: NA; cdr3_length: 11; cdr3_aa: CASSSDQTQYF; cdr3_nt: TGTGCCAGCAGCTCCGATCAGACCCAGTACTTC
v_call: TRBV28; j_call: TRBJ2-7; clone_size: few; d_call: NA; cdr3_length: 15; cdr3_aa: CASSYLNSGNYEQYF; cdr3_nt: TGTGCCAGCAGTTACCTTAATTCAGGGAACTACGAGCAGTACTTC
v_call: TRBV6-1; j_call: TRBJ2-5; clone_size: many; d_call: NA; cdr3_length: 13; cdr3_aa: CARSAIGWETQYF; cdr3_nt: TGTGCCCGCAGTGCTATAGGTTGGGAGACCCAGTACTTC
v_call: TRBV10-2; j_call: TRBJ1-1; clone_size: once; d_call: TRBD1; cdr3_length: 15; cdr3_aa: CASSHGQGTGTEAFF; cdr3_nt: TGCGCCAGCAGCCACGGACAGGGAACGGGCACTGAAGCTTTCTTT
v_call: TRBV15; j_call: TRBJ1-2; clone_size: NA; d_call: NA; cdr3_length: 16; cdr3_aa: CATSRDLVIEGVGYTF; cdr3_nt: TGTGCCACCAGCAGAGATCTAGTCATCGAGGGGGTAGGCTACACCTTC
v_call: TRBV19; j_call: TRBJ1-1; clone_size: NA; d_call: TRBD1; cdr3_length: 16; cdr3_aa: CASSGRRGQGPTEAFF; cdr3_nt: TGTGCCAGTAGTGGGCGGAGGGGACAGGGACCCACTGAAGCTTTCTTT
v_call: TRBV30; j_call: TRBJ2-7; clone_size: NA; d_call: NA; cdr3_length: 12; cdr3_aa: CAWSVRLYEQYF; cdr3_nt: TGTGCCTGGAGTGTACGTCTCTACGAGCAGTACTTC
v_call: TRBV28; j_call: TRBJ1-5; clone_size: many; d_call: TRBD1; cdr3_length: 16; cdr3_aa: CASNPTYRGSNQPQHF; cdr3_nt: TGTGCCAGCAATCCCACGTACAGGGGTAGCAATCAGCCCCAGCATTTT
v_call: TRBV12-3/TRBV12-4; j_call: TRBJ1-2; clone_size: many; d_call: NA; cdr3_length: 14; cdr3_aa: CASSLGVGLYGYTF; cdr3_nt: TGTGCCAGCAGTTTAGGGGTAGGGCTTTATGGCTACACCTTC
v_call: TRBV2; j_call: TRBJ2-5; clone_size: many; d_call: NA; cdr3_length: 11; cdr3_aa: CASSEVETQYF; cdr3_nt: TGTGCCAGCAGTGAGGTAGAGACCCAGTACTTC
v_call: TRBV20-1; j_call: TRBJ1-4; clone_size: many; d_call: NA; cdr3_length: 11; cdr3_aa: CSVWTNEKLFF; cdr3_nt: TGCAGCGTTTGGACTAATGAAAAACTGTTTTTT
v_call: TRBV28; j_call: TRBJ2-2; clone_size: many; d_call: NA; cdr3_length: 14; cdr3_aa: CASSGAPNTGELFF; cdr3_nt: TGTGCCAGCAGTGGGGCCCCGAACACCGGGGAGCTGTTTTTT
v_call: TRBV7-2; j_call: TRBJ2-7; clone_size: NA; d_call: NA; cdr3_length: 19; cdr3_aa: CASSTQGGGQSSIFYEQYF; cdr3_nt: TGTGCCAGCAGCACACAAGGCGGCGGACAGTCCTCTATTTTCTACGAGCAGTACTTC
v_call: TRBV2; j_call: TRBJ2-5; clone_size: many; d_call: NA; cdr3_length: 13; cdr3_aa: CASAPPNGETQYF; cdr3_nt: TGTGCCAGCGCACCACCGAACGGAGAGACCCAGTACTTC
v_call: TRBV27; j_call: TRBJ1-2; clone_size: many; d_call: TRBD1; cdr3_length: 13; cdr3_aa: CASRMTGGYGYTF; cdr3_nt: TGTGCCAGCAGGATGACAGGGGGCTATGGCTACACCTTC
v_call: TRBV5-6; j_call: TRBJ1-4; clone_size: few; d_call: TRBD1; cdr3_length: 12; cdr3_aa: CASNRGNEKLFF; cdr3_nt: TGTGCCAGCAACAGGGGTAATGAAAAACTGTTTTTT
v_call: TRBV14; j_call: TRBJ1-1; clone_size: NA; d_call: NA; cdr3_length: 14; cdr3_aa: CASSEWPGLTEAFF; cdr3_nt: TGTGCCAGCAGTGAGTGGCCAGGCCTCACTGAAGCTTTCTTT
v_call: TRBV7-2; j_call: TRBJ2-7; clone_size: once; d_call: NA; cdr3_length: 13; cdr3_aa: CASSPEGVYEQYF; cdr3_nt: TGTGCCAGCTCACCAGAAGGGGTATACGAGCAGTACTTC
v_call: TRBV2; j_call: TRBJ1-2; clone_size: many; d_call: TRBD1; cdr3_length: 17; cdr3_aa: CASSPDWTGGVRYGYTF; cdr3_nt: TGTGCCAGCAGCCCCGATTGGACAGGGGGTGTTCGCTATGGCTACACCTTC
v_call: TRBV6-6; j_call: TRBJ2-3; clone_size: NA; d_call: TRBD1; cdr3_length: 16; cdr3_aa: CASSYSMAGGADTQYF; cdr3_nt: TGTGCCAGCAGTTACTCGATGGCAGGGGGTGCGGATACGCAGTATTTT
v_call: TRBV5-6; j_call: TRBJ1-5; clone_size: few; d_call: NA; cdr3_length: 15; cdr3_aa: CASSLGVYSNQPQHF; cdr3_nt: TGTGCCAGCAGCTTAGGGGTCTATAGCAATCAGCCCCAGCATTTT
v_call: TRBV2; j_call: TRBJ2-7; clone_size: NA; d_call: NA; cdr3_length: 13; cdr3_aa: CASSVDSRGEQYF; cdr3_nt: TGTGCCAGCAGTGTAGACTCCAGGGGCGAGCAGTACTTC
v_call: TRBV7-9; j_call: TRBJ2-7; clone_size: many; d_call: TRBD1; cdr3_length: 14; cdr3_aa: CASSSGTGAYEQYF; cdr3_nt: TGTGCCAGCAGTTCCGGGACAGGGGCCTACGAGCAGTACTTC
v_call: TRBV28; j_call: TRBJ2-1; clone_size: NA; d_call: TRBD1; cdr3_length: 13; cdr3_aa: CASSHGTGNEQFF; cdr3_nt: TGTGCCAGCAGTCACGGGACAGGGAATGAGCAGTTCTTC
v_call: TRBV7-3; j_call: TRBJ2-5; clone_size: NA; d_call: TRBD2; cdr3_length: 19; cdr3_aa: CASSLTGLGTSGDQETQYF; cdr3_nt: TGTGCCAGCAGCTTAACGGGACTCGGGACTAGCGGGGACCAAGAGACCCAGTACTTC
v_call: TRBV6-2/TRBV6-3; j_call: TRBJ2-3; clone_size: NA; d_call: NA; cdr3_length: 15; cdr3_aa: CASSPGGTLTDTQYF; cdr3_nt: TGTGCCAGCAGCCCCGGGGGTACCCTCACAGATACGCAGTATTTT
v_call: TRBV30; j_call: TRBJ2-5; clone_size: NA; d_call: NA; cdr3_length: 14; cdr3_aa: CAWSVRLREETQYF; cdr3_nt: TGTGCCTGGAGTGTACGTCTGAGAGAAGAGACCCAGTACTTC
v_call: TRBV18; j_call: TRBJ1-1; clone_size: NA; d_call: TRBD1; cdr3_length: 17; cdr3_aa: CASSDRLQGAVNTEAFF; cdr3_nt: TGTGCCAGCTCAGACCGGTTGCAGGGGGCGGTGAACACTGAAGCTTTCTTT
v_call: TRBV12-3/TRBV12-4; j_call: TRBJ1-2; clone_size: many; d_call: NA; cdr3_length: 12; cdr3_aa: CASSYSIYGYTF; cdr3_nt: TGTGCCAGCAGTTACTCAATCTACGGCTACACCTTC
v_call: TRBV28; j_call: TRBJ1-2; clone_size: NA; d_call: NA; cdr3_length: 15; cdr3_aa: CASSISGGLVYGYTF; cdr3_nt: TGTGCCAGCAGCATAAGCGGGGGGCTGGTCTATGGCTACACCTTC
v_call: TRBV6-1; j_call: TRBJ2-7; clone_size: once; d_call: NA; cdr3_length: 13; cdr3_aa: CATSGGLSYEQYF; cdr3_nt: TGTGCCACGTCCGGGGGACTCTCCTACGAGCAGTACTTC
v_call: TRBV20-1; j_call: TRBJ2-2; clone_size: NA; d_call: TRBD2; cdr3_length: 14; cdr3_aa: CSAVAGGNTGELFF; cdr3_nt: TGCAGTGCAGTAGCGGGGGGCAACACCGGGGAGCTGTTTTTT
v_call: TRBV7-9; j_call: TRBJ2-2; clone_size: NA; d_call: TRBD1; cdr3_length: 16; cdr3_aa: CASSHTGTGNTGELFF; cdr3_nt: TGTGCCAGCAGTCATACCGGGACAGGGAACACCGGGGAGCTGTTTTTT